Listed below are T cell receptor beta chains from one sample, sequenced in a study of cytomegalovirus exposure and HLA in healthy donors. Measured with immunoSEQ multiplex PCR; TCRdb has only the in-frame clones, and not every one. The repertoire has 120,000 or so clones, less than 85% of them found once; the top ten carry roughly 2.5%. Sequenced sample: PBMCs. These receptor sequences come from a man aged 25-45 years in good health and CMV-seronegative. CDR3s include the opening cysteine and the closing phenylalanine or tryptophan. A D gene is named only where the DNA matches it firmly. Size tells how often a clone was seen (once, few, many) or the class of an expanded clone, and some rows leave it out.

abundance: NA; d_gene: NA; v_gene: TRBV5-1; j_gene: TRBJ2-5; CDR3aa: CASSLGMGGLGETQYF; CDR3nt: TGCGCCAGCAGCTTGGGGATGGGGGGGCTCGGAGAGACCCAGTACTTC
abundance: few; d_gene: NA; v_gene: TRBV7-9; j_gene: TRBJ1-1; CDR3aa: CASSSSGRNTEAFF; CDR3nt: TGTGCCAGCAGCTCAAGTGGCAGGAACACTGAAGCTTTCTTT
abundance: NA; d_gene: TRBD1; v_gene: TRBV28; j_gene: TRBJ1-2; CDR3aa: CASSHGGQLISGYTF; CDR3nt: TGTGCCAGCAGCCATGGGGGACAGCTGATTTCGGGCTACACCTTC
abundance: NA; d_gene: NA; v_gene: TRBV11-3; j_gene: TRBJ2-3; CDR3aa: CASSLDGARITQYF; CDR3nt: TGTGCCAGCAGCTTAGATGGGGCTAGGATAACGCAGTATTTT
abundance: NA; d_gene: TRBD1; v_gene: TRBV4-2; j_gene: TRBJ2-5; CDR3aa: CASSQGQGEETQYF; CDR3nt: TGTGCCAGCAGCCAGGGGCAGGGGGAGGAGACCCAGTACTTC
abundance: NA; d_gene: NA; v_gene: TRBV5-4; j_gene: TRBJ1-1; CDR3aa: CASSPRGGLNTEAFF; CDR3nt: TGTGCCAGCAGCCCCCGTGGCGGTCTGAACACTGAAGCTTTCTTT
abundance: few; d_gene: NA; v_gene: TRBV10-2; j_gene: TRBJ2-1; CDR3aa: CASKAGSSYNEQFF; CDR3nt: TGCGCCAGCAAGGCAGGAAGCTCCTACAATGAGCAGTTCTTC
abundance: NA; d_gene: TRBD2; v_gene: TRBV19; j_gene: TRBJ2-7; CDR3aa: CASSIDWETSGRDRSYEQYF; CDR3nt: TGTGCCAGTAGTATAGATTGGGAGACTAGCGGGAGAGACAGGTCCTACGAGCAGTACTTC
abundance: NA; d_gene: NA; v_gene: TRBV7-9; j_gene: TRBJ1-1; CDR3aa: CASSLRGLDTEAFF; CDR3nt: TGTGCCAGCAGCCTCCGGGGACTGGACACTGAAGCTTTCTTT
abundance: few; d_gene: TRBD1; v_gene: TRBV10-1; j_gene: TRBJ1-1; CDR3aa: CASSRDSSRAEAFF; CDR3nt: TGCGCCAGCAGCAGGGACAGCAGCCGGGCTGAAGCTTTCTTT
abundance: NA; d_gene: TRBD1; v_gene: TRBV5-1; j_gene: TRBJ2-7; CDR3aa: CASSLATAGGRYEQYF; CDR3nt: TGCGCCAGCAGCTTGGCCACGGCAGGGGGCAGGTACGAGCAGTACTTC
abundance: NA; d_gene: NA; v_gene: TRBV18; j_gene: TRBJ2-5; CDR3aa: CASSRQQETQYF; CDR3nt: TGTGCCAGCTCGCGACAGCAAGAGACCCAGTACTTC
abundance: once; d_gene: NA; v_gene: TRBV5-4; j_gene: TRBJ2-2; CDR3aa: CASSPFEGRRNTGELFF; CDR3nt: TGTGCCAGCAGCCCATTTGAGGGGAGGAGGAACACCGGGGAGCTGTTTTTT
abundance: NA; d_gene: NA; v_gene: TRBV28; j_gene: TRBJ2-7; CDR3aa: CASSYERPSYEQYF; CDR3nt: TGTGCCAGCAGTTATGAGCGGCCCTCCTACGAGCAGTACTTC
abundance: NA; d_gene: TRBD2; v_gene: TRBV5-1; j_gene: TRBJ2-1; CDR3aa: CASSVGTSGRPSSYNEQFF; CDR3nt: TGCGCCAGCAGCGTGGGGACTAGCGGGAGGCCGAGCTCCTACAATGAGCAGTTCTTC
abundance: NA; d_gene: TRBD1; v_gene: TRBV18; j_gene: TRBJ2-2; CDR3aa: CASSLQGAGELFF; CDR3nt: TGTGCCAGCTCACTACAGGGGGCCGGGGAGCTGTTTTTT
abundance: once; d_gene: TRBD1; v_gene: TRBV4-3; j_gene: TRBJ2-5; CDR3aa: CASSPRDRSQETQYF; CDR3nt: TGCGCCAGCAGCCCCCGGGACAGGAGTCAAGAGACCCAGTACTTC
abundance: NA; d_gene: NA; v_gene: TRBV18; j_gene: TRBJ2-2; CDR3aa: CASSPDWRSSAGELFF; CDR3nt: TGTGCCAGCTCACCGGACTGGAGATCAAGCGCCGGGGAGCTGTTTTTT
abundance: NA; d_gene: NA; v_gene: TRBV19; j_gene: TRBJ2-2; CDR3aa: CASSYLNTGELFF; CDR3nt: TGTGCCAGTAGCTACCTCAACACCGGGGAGCTGTTTTTT
abundance: few; d_gene: TRBD1; v_gene: TRBV29-1; j_gene: TRBJ1-1; CDR3aa: CSAAPGGTEAFF; CDR3nt: TGCAGCGCAGCCCCAGGGGGCACTGAAGCTTTCTTT
abundance: NA; d_gene: NA; v_gene: TRBV6-1; j_gene: TRBJ2-7; CDR3aa: CASSEPHGLASLWYF; CDR3nt: TGTGCCAGCAGTGAACCGCACGGATTAGCCAGTTTATGGTACTTC
abundance: NA; d_gene: TRBD2; v_gene: TRBV5-1; j_gene: TRBJ2-1; CDR3aa: CASSLASPGGNNEQFF; CDR3nt: TGCGCCAGCAGCTTGGCCTCGCCGGGAGGCAACAATGAGCAGTTCTTC
abundance: NA; d_gene: TRBD2; v_gene: TRBV4-1; j_gene: TRBJ2-7; CDR3aa: CASSPLGLAGGQDYEQYF; CDR3nt: TGCGCCAGCAGCCCCTTGGGACTAGCGGGAGGGCAAGACTACGAGCAGTACTTC
abundance: few; d_gene: NA; v_gene: TRBV28; j_gene: TRBJ2-2; CDR3aa: CASSLGGHLTGELFF; CDR3nt: TGTGCCAGCAGTTTAGGCGGACACCTCACCGGGGAGCTGTTTTTT
abundance: NA; d_gene: TRBD2; v_gene: TRBV9; j_gene: TRBJ2-1; CDR3aa: CASSGERGLAGHNEQFF; CDR3nt: TGTGCCAGCAGCGGAGAGAGAGGACTAGCGGGACACAATGAGCAGTTCTTC
abundance: NA; d_gene: TRBD1; v_gene: TRBV11-1; j_gene: TRBJ1-2; CDR3aa: CASSYTGGWGYTF; CDR3nt: TGTGCCAGCAGCTATACAGGGGGCTGGGGCTACACCTTC
abundance: NA; d_gene: NA; v_gene: TRBV9; j_gene: TRBJ2-3; CDR3aa: CASSLSRTPTDTQYF; CDR3nt: TGTGCCAGCAGCCTTTCTAGAACTCCCACAGATACGCAGTATTTT
abundance: few; d_gene: NA; v_gene: TRBV28; j_gene: TRBJ1-1; CDR3aa: CAVRVSNTEAFF; CDR3nt: TGTGCCGTCAGGGTGTCTAACACTGAAGCTTTCTTT
abundance: NA; d_gene: TRBD1; v_gene: TRBV28; j_gene: TRBJ1-2; CDR3aa: CASGTGGHGYTF; CDR3nt: TGTGCCAGCGGGACAGGGGGCCATGGCTACACCTTC
abundance: NA; d_gene: TRBD2; v_gene: TRBV5-6; j_gene: TRBJ2-2; CDR3aa: CASSATSGSDTGELFF; CDR3nt: TGTGCCAGCAGCGCTACTAGCGGGAGTGACACCGGGGAGCTGTTTTTT
abundance: NA; d_gene: NA; v_gene: TRBV7-2; j_gene: TRBJ2-7; CDR3aa: CASSRLLSHEQYF; CDR3nt: TGTGCCAGCAGCCGACTGCTTAGCCACGAGCAGTACTTC
abundance: NA; d_gene: NA; v_gene: TRBV9; j_gene: TRBJ1-2; CDR3aa: CASSVRGARGYTF; CDR3nt: TGTGCCAGCAGCGTTCGGGGGGCGCGGGGCTACACCTTC
abundance: NA; d_gene: NA; v_gene: TRBV6-1; j_gene: TRBJ1-5; CDR3aa: CASSATDTRPQHF; CDR3nt: TGTGCCAGCAGTGCCACAGACACTAGGCCCCAGCATTTT
abundance: NA; d_gene: TRBD1; v_gene: TRBV28; j_gene: TRBJ1-1; CDR3aa: CASAGQGSGAFF; CDR3nt: TGTGCCAGCGCTGGACAGGGGAGTGGAGCTTTCTTT
abundance: NA; d_gene: NA; v_gene: TRBV4-3; j_gene: TRBJ2-5; CDR3aa: CASSQDPQGIETQYF; CDR3nt: TGCGCCAGCAGCCAAGATCCTCAGGGAATAGAGACCCAGTACTTC
abundance: NA; d_gene: NA; v_gene: TRBV6-5; j_gene: TRBJ1-3; CDR3aa: CASSYGRGGNTIYF; CDR3nt: TGTGCCAGCAGTTACGGGCGGGGGGGAAACACCATATATTTT
abundance: NA; d_gene: NA; v_gene: TRBV7-2; j_gene: TRBJ1-5; CDR3aa: CASSPSSGGRQPQHF; CDR3nt: TGTGCCAGCAGCCCTTCGTCGGGGGGGCGGCAGCCCCAGCATTTT
abundance: NA; d_gene: TRBD1; v_gene: TRBV30; j_gene: TRBJ1-6; CDR3aa: CAWVSPGQGNSPLNF; CDR3nt: TGTGCCTGGGTCTCACCGGGACAGGGTAATTCACCCCTCAACTTT
abundance: NA; d_gene: TRBD2; v_gene: TRBV5-6; j_gene: TRBJ2-5; CDR3aa: CASSSGTSGPFYEQYF; CDR3nt: TGTGCCAGCAGCTCCGGGACTAGCGGGCCGTTTTATGAGCAGTACTTC
abundance: NA; d_gene: NA; v_gene: TRBV5-1; j_gene: TRBJ2-1; CDR3aa: CASNLGLAYNEQFF; CDR3nt: TGCGCCAGCAACCTGGGGCTAGCCTACAATGAGCAGTTCTTC
abundance: NA; d_gene: TRBD2; v_gene: TRBV2; j_gene: TRBJ2-1; CDR3aa: CASSGLLGGSSYNEQFF; CDR3nt: TGTGCCAGCAGTGGATTATTGGGCGGGAGCTCCTACAATGAGCAGTTCTTC
abundance: NA; d_gene: TRBD1; v_gene: TRBV19; j_gene: TRBJ1-1; CDR3aa: CASIGFPGQRYEAFF; CDR3nt: TGTGCCAGTATCGGATTTCCGGGACAGCGTTACGAAGCTTTCTTT
abundance: NA; d_gene: NA; v_gene: TRBV2; j_gene: TRBJ2-1; CDR3aa: CASSSLRATYNEQFF; CDR3nt: TGTGCCAGCAGTTCCCTACGCGCTACGTACAATGAGCAGTTCTTC
abundance: NA; d_gene: NA; v_gene: TRBV5-4; j_gene: TRBJ2-1; CDR3aa: CASSSGLGLNEQFF; CDR3nt: TGTGCCAGCAGCTCAGGACTTGGTCTCAATGAGCAGTTCTTC
abundance: NA; d_gene: TRBD1; v_gene: TRBV9; j_gene: TRBJ2-7; CDR3aa: CASSVDRDRGIYEQYF; CDR3nt: TGTGCCAGCAGCGTAGACCGGGACAGGGGAATCTACGAGCAGTACTTC
abundance: NA; d_gene: TRBD1; v_gene: TRBV29-1; j_gene: TRBJ2-2; CDR3aa: CSVEATGGAGELFF; CDR3nt: TGCAGCGTTGAGGCGACAGGGGGCGCCGGGGAGCTGTTTTTT
abundance: NA; d_gene: TRBD2; v_gene: TRBV28; j_gene: TRBJ2-1; CDR3aa: CASSRGLAGSYNEQFF; CDR3nt: TGTGCCAGCAGCCGAGGACTAGCGGGTTCCTACAATGAGCAGTTCTTC
abundance: NA; d_gene: NA; v_gene: TRBV28; j_gene: TRBJ1-1; CDR3aa: CASSLYGQPTEAFF; CDR3nt: TGTGCCAGCAGTTTATACGGACAGCCAACTGAAGCTTTCTTT
abundance: NA; d_gene: TRBD1; v_gene: TRBV6-1; j_gene: TRBJ1-1; CDR3aa: CASSERTGGRTEAFF; CDR3nt: TGTGCCAGCAGTGAGAGGACAGGGGGGAGGACTGAAGCTTTCTTT
abundance: few; d_gene: TRBD1; v_gene: TRBV25-1; j_gene: TRBJ2-7; CDR3aa: CASSAGTGSYEQYF; CDR3nt: TGTGCCAGCAGCGCCGGGACAGGAAGCTACGAGCAGTACTTC
abundance: NA; d_gene: NA; v_gene: TRBV5-4; j_gene: TRBJ2-7; CDR3aa: CASSLGGQKYEQYF; CDR3nt: TGTGCCAGCAGCTTGGGGGGGCAAAAATACGAGCAGTACTTC
abundance: NA; d_gene: NA; v_gene: TRBV27; j_gene: TRBJ2-3; CDR3aa: CASSLSGQGAADTQYF; CDR3nt: TGTGCCAGCAGTTTATCGGGGCAGGGTGCGGCAGATACGCAGTATTTT